This TCR beta chain emerged from a study of vaccination effects on CD4 cells after COVID-19. Antigen-specific CD4+ T cell clonotypes were called by their expansion after viral peptide-pool culture in ViraFEST. Scientists isolated CD4+ T cells after an approximately ten-day culture period ended. All participants had two doses of either the BNT162b2 or mRNA-1273 vaccine. With around 10 ug/ml peptides and around 9.6 IU/ml IL-2, over 1.5 million PBMC per well were cultured. In regard to this clone: The antigen is unknown.

Clones were sequenced by immunoSEQ multiplex PCR, and TCRdb holds only the in-frame ones, with some missing. The sample carries around 33,000 clones, more than 55% recorded once. This clonotype was sampled from a human donor who received a COVID-19 vaccine. The source material was CD4+ T cells from PBMCs cultured with SARS-CoV-2 spike peptides, sampled after COVID-19 vaccination.

The CDR3 reads CASSPLLTYQETQYF. The CDR3 DNA is TGTGCCAGCAGTCCTCTTCTCACGTACCAAGAGACCCAGTACTTC. This rearrangement joins TRBV6-4 to TRBJ2-5; D ambiguous. CDR1 and CDR2 (germline): MRHNA, SNTAGT. Trimming shortened V by 5 bases and J by 0 bases, and 13 bases separated the two germline ends. This CDR3 is built from 15 residues.